What follows are 10 T cell receptor beta chains derived from one specimen sequenced in a study of blood T cell repertoires in COVID-19. Here immunoSEQ multiplex PCR was the method, and the copy in TCRdb shows in-frame clones only, minus some. The table records a few hundred thousand clones, roughly nine tenths of them present only once. The specimen was peripheral blood. These receptors all stem from a young man who had recovered from COVID-19.

The chain recombines TRBV7-2 with TRBJ2-5; unclear D gene. This CDR3 has 13 residues. Germline assignment: CDR1 SGHTA and CDR2 FQGNSA. The germline V and J ends were trimmed by 6 bases and 5 bases, with 13 bases remaining between them. CDR3 bases: TGTGCCAGCAGTCATCCCCCCAGGGAGACCCAGTACTTC. The encoded protein is CASSHPPRETQYF.

The chain carries TRBV30 and TRBJ2-7; the match to TRBD1 covers 9 bases. Germline trimming cut 2 bases from V and 0 bases from J; bases unmatched to any gene: 11. The CDR3 spans 17 residues. CDR1 and CDR2 (germline): GTSNPN, SVGIG (reference sequence). CDR3: CAWSMGQGAYSSYEQYF. CDR3 nucleotide sequence: TGTGCCTGGAGTATGGGACAGGGCGCTTATAGCTCCTACGAGCAGTACTTC. Complete variable domain (other parts from reference TRBV30 and TRBJ2-7): SQTIHQWPATLVQPVGSPLSLECTVEGTSNPNLYWYRQAAGRGLQLLFYSVGIGQISSEVPQNLSASRPQDRQFILSSKKLLLSDSGFYLCAWSMGQGAYSSYEQYFGPGTRLTVT.

The sample holds one count of this clone. The chain recombines TRBV3-1 (or the pseudogene TRBV3-2) with TRBJ2-1; the match to TRBD1 covers 7 bases. This CDR3 has 14 residues. Germline lookup yields CDR1 LGHDT and CDR2 YNNKEL (reference sequence). J gave up 6 bases and V 0 bases, and 2 bases lay outside the gene matches. This CDR3 reads CASSQEGGPNEQFF. CDR3 nucleotides: TGTGCCAGCAGCCAAGAAGGGGGCCCCAATGAGCAGTTCTTC.

This chain uses TRBV9 with TRBJ2-3, with D perhaps TRBD2 (7 bases). Germline V lookup: CDR1 SGDLS, CDR2 YYNGEE. CDR3 length equals 17 residues. Trimming removed 4 bases from V and 2 bases from J, with 20 bases in between. The CDR3 protein is CASSRGGGGSITDTQYF. As DNA, the CDR3 is TGTGCCAGCAGCCGCGGCGGGGGCGGATCAATCACAGATACGCAGTATTTT.

The CDR3 sequence: CASSATRSGGSYEQYF. The DNA for the CDR3 is TGTGCCAGCAGCGCCACACGGTCGGGGGGCTCCTACGAGCAGTACTTC. The rearrangement uses TRBV11-2 and TRBJ2-7; 7 nucleotides line up with TRBD2. The ends lost 5 bases at V and 0 bases at J; junction bases unmatched: 10. Germline CDR1 is SGHAT and CDR2 is FQNNGV. This CDR3 is built from 16 residues.

The rearrangement joins TRBV10-3 to TRBJ1-1, with 8 bases aligning to TRBD1. V was pared by 9 bases and J by 0 bases, with 3 bases of the junction left unmatched. The CDR3 is made up of 13 amino acids. The germline V gene has CDR1 ENHRY and CDR2 SYGVKD. This CDR3 is CAIRQGMNTEAFF. CDR3 coding DNA: TGTGCCATAAGACAGGGGATGAACACTGAAGCTTTCTTT.

This chain connects TRBV9 to TRBJ2-1; 10 positions match TRBD2. Trimming took 0 bases from V and 3 from J; bases not matched to a gene: 6. The CDR3 covers 17 residues. CDR1 is SGDLS, CDR2 YYNGEE, per germline. The CDR3 DNA reads TGTGCCAGCAGCGTAGGGGTGCTAGCGGGGGTCTACAATGAGCAGTTCTTC. Translated: CASSVGVLAGVYNEQFF.

J is TRBJ1-4 and V is TRBV25-1, with D unresolved. CDR1 is MGHDK and CDR2 is SYGVNS in the germline V gene. The germline V and J ends were trimmed by 7 bases and 0 bases, with 15 bases remaining between them. This CDR3 comprises 16 residues. The CDR3 DNA reads as TGTGCCAGCACCCCCGGAGGTTCTGCAACTAATGAAAAACTGTTTTTT. Protein product: CASTPGGSATNEKLFF.

The chain recombines TRBV4-3 with TRBJ2-2; D may be TRBD1 (6 bases). This CDR3 is built from 16 residues. Looked up from germline, CDR1 is LGHNA and CDR2 is YSLEER. Trimming removed 2 bases from V and 6 bases from J, with 16 bases in between. CDR3 coding DNA: TGCGCCAGCAGCCAACACGTAATACAGGGTCCCGGGGAGCTGTTTTTT. The encoded protein is CASSQHVIQGPGELFF.

The chain couples TRBV30 to TRBJ2-7; tentatively, D is TRBD2 (6 bases). The V and J ends lost 4 bases and 3 bases respectively, with 10 bases between them. The V gene's germline CDR1 is GTSNPN and CDR2 SVGIG (reference sequence). The CDR3 runs 12 residues. DNA for the CDR3: TGTGCCTGGATCAACGGGGGCTACGAGCAGTACTTC. Amino acid sequence: CAWINGGYEQYF. The full variable domain, its missing parts supplied by reference TRBV30 and TRBJ2-7, is SQTIHQWPATLVQPVGSPLSLECTVEGTSNPNLYWYRQAAGRGLQLLFYSVGIGQISSEVPQNLSASRPQDRQFILSSKKLLLSDSGFYLCAWINGGYEQYFGPGTRLTVT.